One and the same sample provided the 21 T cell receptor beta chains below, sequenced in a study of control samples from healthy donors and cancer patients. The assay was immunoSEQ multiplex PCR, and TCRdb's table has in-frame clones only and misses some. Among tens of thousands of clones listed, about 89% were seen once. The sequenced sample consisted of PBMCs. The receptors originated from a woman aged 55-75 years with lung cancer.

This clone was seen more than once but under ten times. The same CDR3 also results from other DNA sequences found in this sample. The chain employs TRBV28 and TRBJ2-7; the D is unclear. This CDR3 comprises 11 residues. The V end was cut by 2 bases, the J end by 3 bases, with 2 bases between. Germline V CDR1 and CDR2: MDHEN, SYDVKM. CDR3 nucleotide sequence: TGTGCCAGCAGTTTAGGCTACGAGCAGTACTTC. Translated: CASSLGYEQYF. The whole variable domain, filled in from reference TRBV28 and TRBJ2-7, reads DVKVTQSSRYLVKRTGEKVFLECVQDMDHENMFWYRQDPGLGLRLIYFSYDVKMKEKGDIPEGYSVSREKKERFSLILESASTNQTSMYLCASSLGYEQYFGPGTRLTVT.

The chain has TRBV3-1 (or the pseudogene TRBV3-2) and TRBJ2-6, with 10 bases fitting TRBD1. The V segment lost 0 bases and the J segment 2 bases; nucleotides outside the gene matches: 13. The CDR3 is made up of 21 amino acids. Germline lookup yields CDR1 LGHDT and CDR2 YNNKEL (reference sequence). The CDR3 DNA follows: TGTGCCAGCAGCCAAGATAACCTCCGGGACAGGGGATCAGCTGGGGCCAACGTCCTGACTTTC. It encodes CASSQDNLRDRGSAGANVLTF.

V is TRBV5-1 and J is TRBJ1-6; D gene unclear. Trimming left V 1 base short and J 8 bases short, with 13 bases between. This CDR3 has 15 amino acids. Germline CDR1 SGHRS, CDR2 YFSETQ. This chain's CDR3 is CASSLSAGRDSPLHF. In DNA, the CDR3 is TGCGCCAGCAGCTTGTCGGCGGGAAGAGATTCACCCCTCCACTTT.

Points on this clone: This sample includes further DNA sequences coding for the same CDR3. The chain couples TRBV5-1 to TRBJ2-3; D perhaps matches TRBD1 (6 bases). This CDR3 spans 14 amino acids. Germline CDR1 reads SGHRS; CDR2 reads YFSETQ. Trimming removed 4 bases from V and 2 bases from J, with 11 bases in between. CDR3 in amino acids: CASSPGALTDTQYF. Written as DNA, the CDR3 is TGCGCCAGCAGCCCAGGGGCCCTCACAGATACGCAGTATTTT.

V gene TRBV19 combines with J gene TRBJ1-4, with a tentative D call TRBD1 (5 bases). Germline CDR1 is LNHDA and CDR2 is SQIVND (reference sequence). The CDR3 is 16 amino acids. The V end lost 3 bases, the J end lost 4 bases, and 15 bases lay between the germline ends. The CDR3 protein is CASSINQGAINEKLFF. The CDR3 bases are TGTGCCAGTAGTATTAATCAGGGTGCGATTAATGAAAAACTGTTTTTT.

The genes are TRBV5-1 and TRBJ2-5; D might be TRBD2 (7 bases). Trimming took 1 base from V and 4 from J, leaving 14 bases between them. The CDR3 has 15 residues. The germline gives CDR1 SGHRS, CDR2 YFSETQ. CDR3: CASSLLGGLGETQYF. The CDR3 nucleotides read TGCGCCAGCAGCTTGCTCGGGGGGCTAGGAGAGACCCAGTACTTC.

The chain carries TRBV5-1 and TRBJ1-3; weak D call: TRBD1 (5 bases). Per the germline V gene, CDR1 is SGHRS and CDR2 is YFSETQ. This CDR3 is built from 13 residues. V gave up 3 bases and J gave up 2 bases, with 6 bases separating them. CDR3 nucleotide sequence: TGCGCCAGCAGCTGGACAACTGGAAACACCATATATTTT. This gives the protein CASSWTTGNTIYF.

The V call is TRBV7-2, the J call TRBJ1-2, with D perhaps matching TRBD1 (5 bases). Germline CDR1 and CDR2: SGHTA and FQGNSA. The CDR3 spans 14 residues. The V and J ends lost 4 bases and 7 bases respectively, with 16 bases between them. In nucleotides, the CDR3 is TGTGCCAGCAGCTCAAAGGGGTTTCTGAGTGGCTACACCTTC. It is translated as CASSSKGFLSGYTF. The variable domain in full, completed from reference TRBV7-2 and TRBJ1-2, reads GAGVSQSPSNKVTEKGKDVELRCDPISGHTALYWYRQSLGQGLEFLIYFQGNSAPDKSGLPSDRFSAERTGGSVSTLTIQRTQQEDSAVYLCASSSKGFLSGYTFGSGTRLTVV.

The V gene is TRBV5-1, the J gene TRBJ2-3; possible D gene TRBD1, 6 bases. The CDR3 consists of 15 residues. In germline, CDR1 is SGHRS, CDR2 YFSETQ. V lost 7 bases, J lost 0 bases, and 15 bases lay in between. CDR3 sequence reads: CASAPQGPSTDTQYF. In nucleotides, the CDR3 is TGCGCCAGCGCTCCCCAGGGGCCTAGCACAGATACGCAGTATTTT.

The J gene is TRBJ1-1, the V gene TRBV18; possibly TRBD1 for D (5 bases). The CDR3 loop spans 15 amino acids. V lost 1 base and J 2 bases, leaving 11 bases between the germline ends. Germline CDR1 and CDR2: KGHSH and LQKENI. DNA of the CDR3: TGTGCCAGCTCACCACTTGGTGACAGCAACACTGAAGCTTTCTTT. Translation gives CASSPLGDSNTEAFF.

This CDR3 reads CASGGYNSPLHF. CDR3 nucleotides: TGTGCCAGCGGCGGGTATAATTCACCCCTCCACTTT. This chain links TRBV5-8 with TRBJ1-6; D not certain. The CDR3 runs 12 residues. The germline CDR1 and CDR2 sequences are SGHTS and YDEGEE. Trimming pared 7 bases from V and 4 bases from J, leaving 6 bases between.

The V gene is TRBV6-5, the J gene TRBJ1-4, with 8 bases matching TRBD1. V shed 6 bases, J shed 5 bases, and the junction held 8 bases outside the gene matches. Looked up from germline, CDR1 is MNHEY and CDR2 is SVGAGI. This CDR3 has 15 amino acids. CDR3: CASRRQGLENEKLFF. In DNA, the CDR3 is TGTGCCAGCAGAAGACAGGGGCTGGAAAATGAAAAACTGTTTTTT.

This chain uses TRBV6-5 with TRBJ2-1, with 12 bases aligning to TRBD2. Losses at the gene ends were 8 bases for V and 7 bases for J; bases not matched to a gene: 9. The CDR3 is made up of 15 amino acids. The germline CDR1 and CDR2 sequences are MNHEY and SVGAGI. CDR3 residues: CASRLTSGSSNEQFF. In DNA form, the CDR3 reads TGTGCCAGCCGTTTGACTAGCGGGAGCTCTAATGAGCAGTTCTTC.

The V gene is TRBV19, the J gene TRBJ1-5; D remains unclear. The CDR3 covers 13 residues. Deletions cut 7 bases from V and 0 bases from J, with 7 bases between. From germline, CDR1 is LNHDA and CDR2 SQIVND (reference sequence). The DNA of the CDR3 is TGTGCCAGTAATATTTATAGCAATCAGCCCCAGCATTTT. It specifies CASNIYSNQPQHF.

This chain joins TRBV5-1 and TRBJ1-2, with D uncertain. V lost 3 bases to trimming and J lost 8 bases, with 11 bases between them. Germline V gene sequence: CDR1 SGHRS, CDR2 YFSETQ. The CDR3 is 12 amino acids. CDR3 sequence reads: CASSSDFYGYTF. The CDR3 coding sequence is TGCGCCAGCAGCTCTGACTTTTACGGCTACACCTTC.

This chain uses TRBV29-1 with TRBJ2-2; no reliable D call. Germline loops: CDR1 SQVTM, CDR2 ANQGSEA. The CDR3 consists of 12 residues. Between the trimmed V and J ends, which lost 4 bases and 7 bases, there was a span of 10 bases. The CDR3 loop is CSVGAYGGELFF. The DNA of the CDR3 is TGCAGCGTTGGGGCCTATGGCGGGGAGCTGTTTTTT.

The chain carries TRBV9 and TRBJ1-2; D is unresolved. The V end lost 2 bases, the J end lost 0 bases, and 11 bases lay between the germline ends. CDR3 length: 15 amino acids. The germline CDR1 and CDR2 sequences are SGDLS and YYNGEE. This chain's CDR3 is CASSVLEVPNYGYTF. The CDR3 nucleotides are TGTGCCAGCAGCGTTTTGGAGGTCCCTAACTATGGCTACACCTTC.

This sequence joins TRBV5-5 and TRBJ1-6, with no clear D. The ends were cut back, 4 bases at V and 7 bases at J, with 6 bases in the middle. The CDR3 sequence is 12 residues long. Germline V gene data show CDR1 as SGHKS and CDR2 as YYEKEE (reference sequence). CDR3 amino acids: CASSGQNSPLHF. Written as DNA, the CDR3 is TGTGCCAGCAGCGGCCAAAATTCACCCCTCCACTTT.

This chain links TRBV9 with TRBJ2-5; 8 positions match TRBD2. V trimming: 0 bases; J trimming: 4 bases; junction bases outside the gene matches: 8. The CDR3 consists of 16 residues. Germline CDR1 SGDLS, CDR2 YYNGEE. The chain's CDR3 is CASSVDPGGALETQYF. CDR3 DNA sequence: TGTGCCAGCAGCGTAGACCCCGGGGGGGCGTTAGAGACCCAGTACTTC.

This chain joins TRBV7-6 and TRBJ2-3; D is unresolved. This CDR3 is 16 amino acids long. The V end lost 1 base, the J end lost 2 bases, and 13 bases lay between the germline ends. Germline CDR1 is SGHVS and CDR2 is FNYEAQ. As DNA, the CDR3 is TGTGCCAGCAGCTTAGAAAGCCCTCACAACACAGATACGCAGTATTTT. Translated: CASSLESPHNTDTQYF.

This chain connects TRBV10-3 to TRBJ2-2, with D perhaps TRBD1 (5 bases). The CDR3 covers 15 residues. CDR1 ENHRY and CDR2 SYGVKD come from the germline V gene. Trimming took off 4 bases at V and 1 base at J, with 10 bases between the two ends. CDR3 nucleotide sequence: TGTGCCATCAGTGCCAACAGGCAGAACACCGGGGAGCTGTTTTTT. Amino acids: CAISANRQNTGELFF.